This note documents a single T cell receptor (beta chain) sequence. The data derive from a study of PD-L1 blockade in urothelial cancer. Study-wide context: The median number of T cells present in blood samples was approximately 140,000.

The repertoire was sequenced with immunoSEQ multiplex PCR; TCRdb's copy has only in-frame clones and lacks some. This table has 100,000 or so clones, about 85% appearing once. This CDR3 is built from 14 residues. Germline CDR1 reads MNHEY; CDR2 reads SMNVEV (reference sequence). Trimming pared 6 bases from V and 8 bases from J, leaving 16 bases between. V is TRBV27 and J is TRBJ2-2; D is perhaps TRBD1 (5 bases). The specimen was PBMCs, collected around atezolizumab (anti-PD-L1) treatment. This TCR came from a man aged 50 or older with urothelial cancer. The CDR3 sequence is CASRVRAFTGELFF. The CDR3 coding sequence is TGTGCCAGCAGAGTCAGGGCTTTTACGGGGGAGCTGTTTTTT.